The entry that follows covers one T cell receptor (beta chain) sequence. No antigen is known for it. The data derive from a study of T cell responses to AZD1222 COVID-19 vaccine. Produced via immunoSEQ multiplex PCR; TCRdb's table is partial and in-frame only. The profile shows over 130,000 clones, 80% to 95% of them singletons. Notes on the study in general: Females made up more of the donors, who were largely white British, and clonal diversity may have come out too low. Recipients of AZD1222 seropositive at baseline numbered only 6 or 7.

The germline gives CDR1 SGHVS, CDR2 FNYEAQ. The CDR3 loop spans 22 amino acids. Trimming removed 1 base from V and 9 bases from J; junction bases left unmatched: 28. The V call is TRBV7-6, the J call TRBJ2-1; TRBD1 agrees at 9 bases. The TCR comes from an adult who received the AZD1222 COVID-19 vaccine. The sequenced sample was peripheral blood, obtained 28 days after the second AZD1222 dose. This chain's CDR3 is CASSLVARLGQGLSDRPAEQFF. Here the CDR3 DNA reads TGTGCCAGCAGCTTAGTGGCGCGGTTAGGACAGGGGTTATCAGATCGTCCCGCTGAGCAGTTCTTC. The full variable domain, rest sourced from reference TRBV7-6 and TRBJ2-1, is GAGVSQSPRYKVTKRGQDVALRCDPISGHVSLYWYRQALGQGPEFLTYFNYEAQQDKSGLPNDRFSAERPEGSISTLTIQRTEQRDSAMYRCASSLVARLGQGLSDRPAEQFFGPGTRLTVL.